A selection of T cell receptor beta chains follows, all from one sample in a study of shared clonotypes between healthy human individuals. Profiled with immunoSEQ multiplex PCR; TCRdb holds only in-frame clones, not every one. This sample has around 2.1 million clones, with about 94% found just once. The sequencing input was naive CD4+ T cells sorted from blood. These receptors were obtained from a man aged 18-30 years in good health. CDR3s include the opening cysteine and the closing phenylalanine or tryptophan. A D gene is named only where the DNA matches it firmly. Some rows have no size entry. The others give once, few or many, or a class for an expanded clone.

CDR3 length	V gene	J gene	D gene	clone size	CDR3 DNA	CDR3 protein
12	TRBV30	TRBJ2-1	-	-	TGTGCCTGGAGGGTCTCCTACAATGAGCAGTTCTTC	CAWRVSYNEQFF
14	TRBV19	TRBJ2-5	TRBD1	-	TGTGCCAGTAGTACCGGACAGGTGGGAGAGACCCAGTACTTC	CASSTGQVGETQYF
12	TRBV7-9	TRBJ2-5	TRBD2	-	TGTGCGTCAGCGGGAGAGGGAGAGACCCAGTACTTC	CASAGEGETQYF
15	TRBV10-3	TRBJ1-1	TRBD1	once	TGTGCCAGCCGCCCTGGGACAGGGGCGAACACTGAAGCTTTCTTT	CASRPGTGANTEAFF
13	TRBV29-1	TRBJ1-1	-	-	TGCAGCGTTGAGGGTCTGATGAACACTGAAGCTTTCTTT	CSVEGLMNTEAFF
13	TRBV9	TRBJ2-1	-	-	TGTGCCAGCAGCGTAGCTTCGACCAATGAGCAGTTCTTC	CASSVASTNEQFF
15	TRBV4-2	TRBJ2-7	-	-	TGTGCCAGCAGCCAAGTTGGTAGCGGACGCTACGAGCAGTACTTC	CASSQVGSGRYEQYF
15	TRBV2	TRBJ2-2	TRBD2	-	TGTGCCAGCAGGGGAGGGACTAGATCGACCGGGGAGCTGTTTTTT	CASRGGTRSTGELFF
13	TRBV6-6	TRBJ1-2	-	-	TGTGCCAGCAGTTATGGAAGGGGCTATGGCTACACCTTC	CASSYGRGYGYTF
16	TRBV28	TRBJ2-3	-	-	TGTGCCAGCGGCTTAAACCCAGGGAGTGGTTCTGATACGCAGTATTTT	CASGLNPGSGSDTQYF
17	TRBV5-1	TRBJ1-3	TRBD1	-	TGCGCCAGCAGCCAAGGGACAGGGGAGGGCTCTGGAAACACCATATATTTT	CASSQGTGEGSGNTIYF
15	TRBV7-9	TRBJ2-1	-	-	TGTGCCAGCAGCTTAGAGGGGGGGTTAGGCAATGAGCAGTTCTTC	CASSLEGGLGNEQFF
13	TRBV4-3	TRBJ2-7	TRBD2	-	TGCGCCAGCAGCCAAGGACTAGCAGGCGAGCAGTACTTC	CASSQGLAGEQYF
15	TRBV11-2	TRBJ1-6	-	-	TGTGCCAGCAGCTGGGGGGGATCCTATAATTCACCCCTCCACTTT	CASSWGGSYNSPLHF
15	TRBV7-8	TRBJ1-1	-	-	TGTGCCAGCAGCTCCCTAGGGCAAGTTGCCACTGAAGCTTTCTTT	CASSSLGQVATEAFF
17	TRBV14	TRBJ2-1	TRBD2	-	TGTGCCAGCAGCCCCCCTTGGGGACTAGCGGGATACAATGAGCAGTTCTTC	CASSPPWGLAGYNEQFF
16	TRBV5-8	TRBJ2-3	TRBD2	-	TGTGCCAGCAGCCCAGTTCTAGCGGGGGGGCAAGATACGCAGTATTTT	CASSPVLAGGQDTQYF
15	TRBV4-2	TRBJ2-1	TRBD1	-	TGTGCCAGCAGCCAAGAGGGGACAGGGGTCAATGAGCAGTTCTTC	CASSQEGTGVNEQFF
14	TRBV9	TRBJ2-5	-	-	TGTGCCAGCAGCGTATATGGACAACAAGAGACCCAGTACTTC	CASSVYGQQETQYF
18	TRBV21-1	TRBJ2-7	-	-	TGTGCCAGCAGCAAAGCACCGTCTCTCCGGACGGCCCCCTACGAGCAGTACTTC	CASSKAPSLRTAPYEQYF
17	TRBV4-3	TRBJ2-1	-	-	TGCGCCAGCAGCCAAGAACGATCCGTAGGCCCCTACAATGAGCAGTTCTTC	CASSQERSVGPYNEQFF
15	TRBV6-6	TRBJ1-4	-	-	TGTGCCAGCAGTTCCGTGGGAGATGGCGGGGAAAAACTGTTTTTT	CASSSVGDGGEKLFF
15	TRBV11-2	TRBJ2-3	-	-	TGTGCCAGCAGCTTGAACGGGAGAAATACAGATACGCAGTATTTT	CASSLNGRNTDTQYF
13	TRBV10-3	TRBJ2-5	TRBD2	-	TGTGCCATCTCCCTTAGCGGGGAAGAGACCCAGTACTTC	CAISLSGEETQYF
17	TRBV25-1	TRBJ2-2	TRBD1	once	TGTGCCAGCAGTGACCCCAGGCAGGGGGTTAACACCGGGGAGCTGTTTTTT	CASSDPRQGVNTGELFF
16	TRBV4-3	TRBJ2-3	TRBD2	-	TGCGCCAGCAGCCAAGTTGGAGCGGGAGGGGGGGATACGCAGTATTTT	CASSQVGAGGGDTQYF
15	TRBV6-5	TRBJ1-2	TRBD1	-	TGTGCCAGCAGCCTTGGGCCCGGGACAGCGGGTGGCTACACCTTC	CASSLGPGTAGGYTF
14	TRBV6-6	TRBJ2-7	TRBD1	-	TGTGCCAGCAGTCAACGACAGGGTGGGGACGAGCAGTACTTC	CASSQRQGGDEQYF
12	TRBV7-9	TRBJ1-1	-	-	TGTGCCAGCTTCCCAAATACGGGTGAAGCTTTCTTT	CASFPNTGEAFF
15	TRBV19	TRBJ2-1	-	-	TGTGCCAGTAGTTTCGGACTCCAATCGCCCCTGGAGCAGTTCTTC	CASSFGLQSPLEQFF